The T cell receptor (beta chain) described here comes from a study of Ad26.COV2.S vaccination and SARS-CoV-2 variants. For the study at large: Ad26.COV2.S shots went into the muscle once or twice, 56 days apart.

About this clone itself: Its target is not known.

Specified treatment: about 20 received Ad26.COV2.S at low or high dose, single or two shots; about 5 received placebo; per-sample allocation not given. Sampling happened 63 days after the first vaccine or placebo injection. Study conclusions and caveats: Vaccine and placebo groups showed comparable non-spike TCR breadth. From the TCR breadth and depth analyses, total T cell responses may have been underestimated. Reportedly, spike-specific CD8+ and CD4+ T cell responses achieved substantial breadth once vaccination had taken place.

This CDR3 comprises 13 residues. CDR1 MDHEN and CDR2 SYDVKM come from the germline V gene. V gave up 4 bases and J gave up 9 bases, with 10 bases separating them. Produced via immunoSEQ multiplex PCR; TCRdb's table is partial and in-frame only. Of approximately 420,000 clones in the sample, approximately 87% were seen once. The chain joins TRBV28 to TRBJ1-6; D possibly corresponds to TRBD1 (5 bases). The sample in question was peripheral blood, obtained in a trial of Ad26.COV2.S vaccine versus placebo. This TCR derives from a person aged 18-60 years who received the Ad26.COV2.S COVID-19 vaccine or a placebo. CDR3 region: CASSYGGRSPLHF. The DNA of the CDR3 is TGTGCCAGCAGTTATGGGGGTCGTTCACCCCTCCACTTT. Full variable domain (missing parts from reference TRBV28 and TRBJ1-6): DVKVTQSSRYLVKRTGEKVFLECVQDMDHENMFWYRQDPGLGLRLIYFSYDVKMKEKGDIPEGYSVSREKKERFSLILESASTNQTSMYLCASSYGGRSPLHFGNGTRLTVT.